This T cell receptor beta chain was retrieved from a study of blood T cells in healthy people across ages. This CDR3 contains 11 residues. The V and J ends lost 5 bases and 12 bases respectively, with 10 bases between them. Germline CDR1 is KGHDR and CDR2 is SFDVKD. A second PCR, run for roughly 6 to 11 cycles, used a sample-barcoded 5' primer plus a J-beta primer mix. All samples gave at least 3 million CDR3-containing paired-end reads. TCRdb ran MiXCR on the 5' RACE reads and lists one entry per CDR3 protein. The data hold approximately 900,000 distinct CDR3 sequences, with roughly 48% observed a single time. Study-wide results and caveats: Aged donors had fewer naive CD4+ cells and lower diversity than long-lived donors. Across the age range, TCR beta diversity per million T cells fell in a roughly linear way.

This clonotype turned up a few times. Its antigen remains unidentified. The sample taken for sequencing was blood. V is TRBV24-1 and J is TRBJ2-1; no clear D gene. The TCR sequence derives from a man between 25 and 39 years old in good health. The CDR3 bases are TGTGCCACCAGTGCGGTCGGTCTGCAGTTCTTC. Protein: CATSAVGLQFF.